This T cell receptor (beta chain) was observed in a study of spatial heterogeneity in lung cancer. On the study more broadly: Researchers sequenced follow-up PBMC samples if they had them, and these came a median of approximately 2 years after resection.

This clonotype showed up just a few times. Antigen specificity is unknown. TCRdb fed the 5' RACE reads into MiXCR, producing one record per CDR3 protein. Of 7,500 to 10,000 distinct CDR3 sequences listed, about 23% were seen once; the top ten hold 3% to 5%. The CDR3 runs 14 residues. Germline loops: CDR1 LNHNV, CDR2 YYDKDF (reference sequence). V lost 0 bases and J lost 2, with 4 bases in between. Study findings and constraints: Ubiquitous expanded tumor TCRs were seen in blood more at resection than at follow-up.

The time point denotes: blood at routine non-recurrence follow-up after resection. This specimen consisted of PBMCs, obtained at follow-up. The rearrangement links TRBV15 to TRBJ2-2, with no clear D. This TCR came from a female donor with early-stage non-small cell lung cancer. CDR3 coding DNA: TGTGCCACCAGCAGAGACCGCAACACCGGGGAGCTGTTTTTT. This encodes CATSRDRNTGELFF.